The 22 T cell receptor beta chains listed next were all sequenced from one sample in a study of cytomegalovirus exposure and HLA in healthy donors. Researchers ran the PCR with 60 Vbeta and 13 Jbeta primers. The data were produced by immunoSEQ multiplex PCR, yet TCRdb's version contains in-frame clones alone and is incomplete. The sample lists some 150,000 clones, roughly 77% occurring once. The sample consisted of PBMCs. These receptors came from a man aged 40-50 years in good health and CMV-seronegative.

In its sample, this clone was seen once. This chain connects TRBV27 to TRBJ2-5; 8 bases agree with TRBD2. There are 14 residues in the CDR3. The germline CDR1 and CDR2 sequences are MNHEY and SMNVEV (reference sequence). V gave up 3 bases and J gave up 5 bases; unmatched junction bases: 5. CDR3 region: CASSLVTSAETQYF. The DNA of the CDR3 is TGTGCCAGCAGTTTGGTGACTAGCGCGGAGACCCAGTACTTC.

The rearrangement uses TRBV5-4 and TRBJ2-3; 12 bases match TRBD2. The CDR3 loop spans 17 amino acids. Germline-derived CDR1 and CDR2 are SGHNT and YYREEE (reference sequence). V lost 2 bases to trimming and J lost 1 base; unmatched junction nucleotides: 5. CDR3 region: CASSFRTSGVGTDTQYF. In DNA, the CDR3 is TGTGCCAGCAGCTTTAGGACTAGCGGGGTTGGCACAGATACGCAGTATTTT.

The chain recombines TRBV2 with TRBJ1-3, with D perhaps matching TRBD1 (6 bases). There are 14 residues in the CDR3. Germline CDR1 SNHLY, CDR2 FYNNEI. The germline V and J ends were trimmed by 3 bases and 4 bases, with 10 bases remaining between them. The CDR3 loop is CASSEGGAGNTIYF. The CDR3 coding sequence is TGTGCCAGCAGTGAGGGGGGGGCAGGAAACACCATATATTTT.

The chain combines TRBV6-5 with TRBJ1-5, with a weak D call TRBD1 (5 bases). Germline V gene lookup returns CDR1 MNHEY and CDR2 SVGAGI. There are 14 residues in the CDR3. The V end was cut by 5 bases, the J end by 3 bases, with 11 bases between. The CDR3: CASSKGITNQPQHF. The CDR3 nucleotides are TGTGCCAGCAGTAAGGGGATAACCAATCAGCCCCAGCATTTT.

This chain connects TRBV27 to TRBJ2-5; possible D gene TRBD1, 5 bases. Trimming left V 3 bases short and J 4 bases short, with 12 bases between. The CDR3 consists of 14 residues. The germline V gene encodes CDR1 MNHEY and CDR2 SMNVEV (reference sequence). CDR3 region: CASSFTGLGETQYF. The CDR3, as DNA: TGTGCCAGCAGTTTTACAGGTTTAGGAGAGACCCAGTACTTC.

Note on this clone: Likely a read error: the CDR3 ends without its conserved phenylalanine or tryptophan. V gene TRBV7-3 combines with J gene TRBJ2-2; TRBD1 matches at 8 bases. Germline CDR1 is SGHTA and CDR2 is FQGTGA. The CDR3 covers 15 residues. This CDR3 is CSSSEQGGNTGELFS. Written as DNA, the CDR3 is TGTTCCAGCTCCGAACAGGGGGGGAACACCGGGGAGCTGTTTTCT.

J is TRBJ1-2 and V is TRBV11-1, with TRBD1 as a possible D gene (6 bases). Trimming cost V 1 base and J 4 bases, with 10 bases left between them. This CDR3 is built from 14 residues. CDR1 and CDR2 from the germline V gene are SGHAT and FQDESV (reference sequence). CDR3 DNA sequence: TGTGCCAGCAGCTTAGATACAGGGTCCTATGGCTACACCTTC. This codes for CASSLDTGSYGYTF. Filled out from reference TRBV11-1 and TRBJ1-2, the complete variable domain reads EAEVAQSPRYKITEKSQAVAFWCDPISGHATLYWYRQILGQGPELLVQFQDESVVDDSQLPKDRFSAERLKGVDSTLKIQPAELGDSAMYLCASSLDTGSYGYTFGSGTRLTVV.

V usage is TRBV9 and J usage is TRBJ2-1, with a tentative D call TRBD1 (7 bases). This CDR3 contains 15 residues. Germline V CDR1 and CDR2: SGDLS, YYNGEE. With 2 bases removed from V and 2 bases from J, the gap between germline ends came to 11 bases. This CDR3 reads CASSVEGATYNEQFF. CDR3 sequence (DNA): TGTGCCAGCAGCGTGGAGGGGGCCACCTACAATGAGCAGTTCTTC.

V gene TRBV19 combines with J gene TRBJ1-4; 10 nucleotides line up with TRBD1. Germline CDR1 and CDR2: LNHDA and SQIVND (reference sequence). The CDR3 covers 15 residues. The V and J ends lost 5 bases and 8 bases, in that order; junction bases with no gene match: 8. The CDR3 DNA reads TGTGCCAGTAGTTGGGGACAGGGGATTGGCGAAAAACTGTTTTTT. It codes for CASSWGQGIGEKLFF.

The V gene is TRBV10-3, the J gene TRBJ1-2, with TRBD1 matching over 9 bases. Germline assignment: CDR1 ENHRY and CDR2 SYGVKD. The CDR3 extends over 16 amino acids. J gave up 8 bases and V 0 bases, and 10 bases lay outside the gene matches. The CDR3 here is CAISESRDRESEGYTF. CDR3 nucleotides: TGTGCCATCAGTGAGTCGAGGGACAGGGAGTCGGAAGGCTACACCTTC.

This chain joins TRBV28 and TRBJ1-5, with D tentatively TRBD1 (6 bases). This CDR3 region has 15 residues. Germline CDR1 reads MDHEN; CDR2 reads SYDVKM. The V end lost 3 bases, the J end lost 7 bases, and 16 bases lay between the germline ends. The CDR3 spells CASSFPSGGGQPQHF. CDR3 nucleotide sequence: TGTGCCAGCAGTTTTCCGAGCGGGGGCGGACAGCCCCAGCATTTT.

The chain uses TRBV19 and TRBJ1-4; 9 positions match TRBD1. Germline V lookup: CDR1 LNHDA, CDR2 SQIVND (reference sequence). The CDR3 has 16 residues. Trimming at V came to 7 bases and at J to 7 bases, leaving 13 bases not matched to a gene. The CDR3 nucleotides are TGTGCCAGTAACCCCTGGACAGGGGTTGGGAGTGAAAAACTGTTTTTT. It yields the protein CASNPWTGVGSEKLFF.

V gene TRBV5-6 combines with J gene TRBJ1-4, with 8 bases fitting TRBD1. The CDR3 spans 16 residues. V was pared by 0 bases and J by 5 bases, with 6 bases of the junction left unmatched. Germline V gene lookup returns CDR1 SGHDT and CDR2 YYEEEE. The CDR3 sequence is CASSLVPGQGNEKLFF. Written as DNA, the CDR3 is TGTGCCAGCAGCTTGGTACCCGGACAGGGAAATGAAAAACTGTTTTTT.

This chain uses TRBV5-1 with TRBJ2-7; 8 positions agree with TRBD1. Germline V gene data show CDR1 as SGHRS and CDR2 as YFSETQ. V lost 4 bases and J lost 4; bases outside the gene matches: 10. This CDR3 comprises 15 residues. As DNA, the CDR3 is TGCGCCAGCAGCCCGGGCGGGACAGGTATATACGAGCAGTACTTC. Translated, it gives CASSPGGTGIYEQYF.

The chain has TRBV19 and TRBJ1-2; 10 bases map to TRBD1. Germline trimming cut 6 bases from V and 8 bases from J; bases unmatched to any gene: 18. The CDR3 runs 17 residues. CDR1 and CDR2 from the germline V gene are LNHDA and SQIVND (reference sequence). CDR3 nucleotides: TGTGCCAGTAGCGAACCGGGACAGGGGCCATCCCGGCAGGGCTACACCTTC. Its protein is CASSEPGQGPSRQGYTF. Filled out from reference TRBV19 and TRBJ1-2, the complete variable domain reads DGGITQSPKYLFRKEGQNVTLSCEQNLNHDAMYWYRQDPGQGLRLIYYSQIVNDFQKGDIAEGYSVSREKKESFPLTVTSAQKNPTAFYLCASSEPGQGPSRQGYTFGSGTRLTVV.

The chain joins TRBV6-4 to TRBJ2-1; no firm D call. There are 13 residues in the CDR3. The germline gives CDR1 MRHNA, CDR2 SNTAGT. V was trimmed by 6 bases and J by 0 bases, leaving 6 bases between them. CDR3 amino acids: CASRVSSYNEQFF. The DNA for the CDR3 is TGTGCCAGCAGGGTGAGCTCCTACAATGAGCAGTTCTTC.

The CDR3 nucleotides read TGTGCCAGCAGCCCCACAGGGGCGAGCACAGATACGCAGTATTTT. This gives the protein CASSPTGASTDTQYF. V is TRBV6-4 and J is TRBJ2-3; 7 positions agree with TRBD1. Germline V gene data show CDR1 as MRHNA and CDR2 as SNTAGT. The V gene end was trimmed by 6 bases and the J gene end by 0 bases; junction bases not matched to a gene: 6. The CDR3 runs to 15 residues.

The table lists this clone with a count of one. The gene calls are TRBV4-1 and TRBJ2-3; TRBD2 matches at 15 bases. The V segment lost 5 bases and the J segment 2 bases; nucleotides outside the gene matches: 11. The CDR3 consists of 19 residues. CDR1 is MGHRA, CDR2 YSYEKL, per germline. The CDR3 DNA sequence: TGCGCCAGCAGCAAGAGGGGACTAGCGGGGGGAGATACCACAGATACGCAGTATTTT. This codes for CASSKRGLAGGDTTDTQYF.

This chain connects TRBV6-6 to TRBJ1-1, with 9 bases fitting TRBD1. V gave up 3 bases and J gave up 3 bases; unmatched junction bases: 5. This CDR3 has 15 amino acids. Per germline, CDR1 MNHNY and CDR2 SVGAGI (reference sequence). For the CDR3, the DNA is TGTGCCAGCAGTTATGCGGGACAGGGTTACACTGAAGCTTTCTTT. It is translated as CASSYAGQGYTEAFF.

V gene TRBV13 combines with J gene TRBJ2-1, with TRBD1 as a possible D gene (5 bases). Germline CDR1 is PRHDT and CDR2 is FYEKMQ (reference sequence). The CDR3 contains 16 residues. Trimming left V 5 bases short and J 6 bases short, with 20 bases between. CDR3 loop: CASSPQYMTALNEQFF. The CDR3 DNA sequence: TGTGCCAGCAGCCCACAATATATGACAGCTCTCAATGAGCAGTTCTTC.

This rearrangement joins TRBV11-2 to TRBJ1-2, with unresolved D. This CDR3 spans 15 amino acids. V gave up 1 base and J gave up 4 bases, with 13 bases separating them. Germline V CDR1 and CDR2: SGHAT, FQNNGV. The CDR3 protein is CASSLVHASPYGYTF. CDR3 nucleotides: TGTGCCAGCAGCTTAGTCCATGCGAGCCCCTATGGCTACACCTTC.

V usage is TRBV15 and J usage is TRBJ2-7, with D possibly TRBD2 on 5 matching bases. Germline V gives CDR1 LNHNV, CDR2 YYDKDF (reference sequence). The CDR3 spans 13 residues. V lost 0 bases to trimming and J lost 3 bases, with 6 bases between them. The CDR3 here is CATSREADYEQYF. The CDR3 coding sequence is TGTGCCACCAGCAGAGAAGCGGACTACGAGCAGTACTTC.